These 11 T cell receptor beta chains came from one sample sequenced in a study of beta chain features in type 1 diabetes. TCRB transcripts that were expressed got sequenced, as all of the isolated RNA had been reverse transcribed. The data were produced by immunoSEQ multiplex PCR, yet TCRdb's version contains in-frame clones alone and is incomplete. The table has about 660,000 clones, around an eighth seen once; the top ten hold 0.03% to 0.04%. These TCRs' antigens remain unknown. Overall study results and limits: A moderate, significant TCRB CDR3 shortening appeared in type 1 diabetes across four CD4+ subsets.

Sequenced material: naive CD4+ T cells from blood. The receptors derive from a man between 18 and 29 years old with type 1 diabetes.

CDR3 coding DNA: TGTGCCAGCTCAGGGACAGCAAATAGCAATCAGCCCCAGCATTTT. It translates to CASSGTANSNQPQHF. J is TRBJ1-5 and V is TRBV18; 7 positions match TRBD1. Germline lookup yields CDR1 KGHSH and CDR2 LQKENI. CDR3 length: 15 amino acids. V was clipped by 5 bases and J by 0 bases; unmatched bases: 4.

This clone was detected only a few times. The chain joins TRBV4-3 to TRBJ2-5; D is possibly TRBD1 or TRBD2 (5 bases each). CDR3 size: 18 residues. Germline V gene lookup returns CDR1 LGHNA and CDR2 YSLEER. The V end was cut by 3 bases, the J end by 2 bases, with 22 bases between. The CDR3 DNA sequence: TGCGCCAGCAGCCACCATCCTGAGTCAGGGAGAGGGCAAGAGACCCAGTACTTC. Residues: CASSHHPESGRGQETQYF.

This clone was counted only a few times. CDR3 in amino acids: CASSTQTSGFTYEQYF. The CDR3 region has the DNA TGTGCCAGCAGCACCCAGACTAGCGGGTTTACCTACGAGCAGTACTTC. This rearrangement joins TRBV21-1 to TRBJ2-7; the listed D gene, TRBD2, was not tested against the DNA. TRBV21-1 is listed as a pseudogene. This CDR3 has 16 amino acids.

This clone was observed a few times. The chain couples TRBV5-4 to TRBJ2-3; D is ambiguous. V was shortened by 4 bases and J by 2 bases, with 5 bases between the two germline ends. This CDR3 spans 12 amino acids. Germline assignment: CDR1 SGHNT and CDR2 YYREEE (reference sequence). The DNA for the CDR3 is TGTGCCAGCAGCATAGACACAGATACGCAGTATTTT. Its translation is CASSIDTDTQYF. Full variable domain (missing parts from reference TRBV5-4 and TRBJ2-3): ETGVTQSPTHLIKTRGQQVTLRCSSQSGHNTVSWYQQALGQGPQFIFQYYREEENGRGNFPPRFSGLQFPNYSSELNVNALELDDSALYLCASSIDTDTQYFGPGTRLTVL.

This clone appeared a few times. CDR3 sequence: CASSFRLRMQETQYF. DNA of the CDR3: TGTGCCAGCAGCTTTCGATTACGGATGCAAGAGACCCAGTACTTC. The chain couples TRBV7-9 to TRBJ2-5; D uncertain. Trimming stripped 3 bases from V and 2 bases from J, with 13 bases between. The V gene's germline CDR1 is SEHNR and CDR2 FQNEAQ (reference sequence). The CDR3 covers 15 residues.

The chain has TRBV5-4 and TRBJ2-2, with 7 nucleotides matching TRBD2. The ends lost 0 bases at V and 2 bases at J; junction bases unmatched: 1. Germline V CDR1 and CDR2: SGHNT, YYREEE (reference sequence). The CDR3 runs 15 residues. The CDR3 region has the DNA TGTGCCAGCAGCTTGGCTAGCGGAAACACCGGGGAGCTGTTTTTT. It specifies CASSLASGNTGELFF.

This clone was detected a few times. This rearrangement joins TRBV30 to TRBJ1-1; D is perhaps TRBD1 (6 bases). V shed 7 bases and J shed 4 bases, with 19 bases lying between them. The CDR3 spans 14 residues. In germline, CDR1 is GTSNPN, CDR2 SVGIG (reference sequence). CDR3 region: CAFQWPGARTEAFF. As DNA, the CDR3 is TGTGCCTTCCAATGGCCGGGGGCTCGCACTGAAGCTTTCTTT.

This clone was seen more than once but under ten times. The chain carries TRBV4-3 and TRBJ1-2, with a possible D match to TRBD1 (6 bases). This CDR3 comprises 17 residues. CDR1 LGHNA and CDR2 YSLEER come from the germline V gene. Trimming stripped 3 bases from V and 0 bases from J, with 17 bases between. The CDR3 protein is CASSQGYTGIANYGYTF. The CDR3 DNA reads TGCGCCAGCAGCCAGGGATACACAGGGATAGCTAACTATGGCTACACCTTC.

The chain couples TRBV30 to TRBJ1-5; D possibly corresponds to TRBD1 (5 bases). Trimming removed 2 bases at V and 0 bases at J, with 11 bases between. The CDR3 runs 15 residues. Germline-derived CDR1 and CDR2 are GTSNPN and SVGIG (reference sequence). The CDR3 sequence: CAWSLDSPSNQPQHF. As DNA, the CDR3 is TGTGCCTGGAGTCTCGACAGCCCTAGCAATCAGCCCCAGCATTTT.

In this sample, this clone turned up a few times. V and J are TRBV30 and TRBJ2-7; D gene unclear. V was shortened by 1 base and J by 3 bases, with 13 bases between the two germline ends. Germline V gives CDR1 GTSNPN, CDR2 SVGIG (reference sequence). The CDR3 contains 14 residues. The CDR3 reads CAWSASPSHYEQYF. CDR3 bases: TGTGCCTGGAGTGCTTCCCCTTCCCACTACGAGCAGTACTTC.

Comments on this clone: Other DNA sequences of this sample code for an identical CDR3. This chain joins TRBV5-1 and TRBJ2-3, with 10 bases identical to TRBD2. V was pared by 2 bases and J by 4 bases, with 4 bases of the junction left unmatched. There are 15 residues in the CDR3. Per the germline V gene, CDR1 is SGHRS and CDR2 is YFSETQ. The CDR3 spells CASSLAGGPPDTQYF. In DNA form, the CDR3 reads TGCGCCAGCAGCTTAGCGGGAGGGCCTCCAGATACGCAGTATTTT.